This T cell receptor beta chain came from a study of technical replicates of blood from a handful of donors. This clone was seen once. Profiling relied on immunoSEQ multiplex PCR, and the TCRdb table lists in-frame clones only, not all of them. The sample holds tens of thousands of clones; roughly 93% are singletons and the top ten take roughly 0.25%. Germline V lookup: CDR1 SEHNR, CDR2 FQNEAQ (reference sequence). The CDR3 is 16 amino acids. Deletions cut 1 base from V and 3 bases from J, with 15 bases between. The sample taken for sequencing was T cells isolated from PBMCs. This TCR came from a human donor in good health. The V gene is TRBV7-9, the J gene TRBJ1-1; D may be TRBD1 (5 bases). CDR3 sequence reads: CASSLVGQGEDTEAFF. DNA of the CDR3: TGTGCCAGCAGCTTAGTTGGGCAGGGTGAGGACACTGAAGCTTTCTTT. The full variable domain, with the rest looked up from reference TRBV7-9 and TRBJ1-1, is DTGVSQNPRHKITKRGQNVTFRCDPISEHNRLYWYRQTLGQGPEFLTYFQNEAQLEKSRLLSDRFSAERPKGSFSTLEIQRTEQGDSAMYLCASSLVGQGEDTEAFFGQGTRLTVV.